The 26 T cell receptor beta chains below were found in one sample sequenced in a study of technical replicates of blood from a few donors. Some clones are missing from TCRdb's copy, which holds only in-frame ones; the method was immunoSEQ multiplex PCR. Of some 77,000 clones in the sample, 96% were seen once. The source material was T cells isolated from PBMCs. These receptor sequences come from a human donor in good health.

The chain carries TRBV5-8 and TRBJ2-7, with D perhaps matching TRBD1 (6 bases). V was trimmed by 0 bases and J by 2 bases, leaving 12 bases between them. Germline CDR1 reads SGHTS; CDR2 reads YDEGEE. This CDR3 spans 15 amino acids. Here the CDR3 DNA reads TGTGCCAGCAGCTTGGGGACAGTTGTTACCTACGAGCAGTACTTC. It yields the protein CASSLGTVVTYEQYF.

The rearrangement links TRBV7-3 to TRBJ1-1; D remains unclear. This CDR3 region has 14 residues. V was pared by 1 base and J by 5 bases, with 11 bases between. Germline V gives CDR1 SGHTA, CDR2 FQGTGA. The CDR3 nucleotides read TGTGCCAGCAGCTTAAACGATGCGGGGACTGAAGCTTTCTTT. Its translation: CASSLNDAGTEAFF.

Written as DNA, the CDR3 is TGCGCCAGCAGCTTGGAACTAGCGGAGTACGAGACCCAGTACTTC. It is translated as CASSLELAEYETQYF. The chain carries TRBV5-1 and TRBJ2-5, with 8 bases fitting TRBD2. Trimming at V came to 0 bases and at J to 5 bases, leaving 6 bases not matched to a gene. In germline, CDR1 is SGHRS, CDR2 YFSETQ. CDR3 length equals 15 residues.

The V call is TRBV7-7, the J call TRBJ2-1, with D possibly matching TRBD1 (6 bases). The ends were cut back, 4 bases at V and 6 bases at J, with 19 bases in the middle. The CDR3 totals 16 residues. Germline V CDR1 and CDR2: SSHAT, FNYEAQ (reference sequence). The CDR3 loop is CASSSSLREGGNEQFF. CDR3 DNA: TGTGCCAGCAGCTCCAGTCTCAGGGAAGGGGGCAATGAGCAGTTCTTC.

This chain uses TRBV7-6 with TRBJ2-2, with 10 positions matching TRBD1. Germline loops: CDR1 SGHVS, CDR2 FNYEAQ. This CDR3 is 15 amino acids long. V dropped 5 bases and J dropped 4; count of bases not matched to a gene: 4. The CDR3 region is CASSRQGAGTGELFF. CDR3 bases: TGTGCCAGCAGCAGACAGGGGGCCGGCACCGGGGAGCTGTTTTTT. The whole variable domain, remainder taken from reference TRBV7-6 and TRBJ2-2, is GAGVSQSPRYKVTKRGQDVALRCDPISGHVSLYWYRQALGQGPEFLTYFNYEAQQDKSGLPNDRFSAERPEGSISTLTIQRTEQRDSAMYRCASSRQGAGTGELFFGEGSRLTVL.

The chain combines TRBV27 with TRBJ2-1; maybe TRBD2 (6 bases). Germline V gene sequence: CDR1 MNHEY, CDR2 SMNVEV (reference sequence). Trimming pared 10 bases from V and 4 bases from J, leaving 17 bases between. The CDR3 covers 14 residues. DNA for the CDR3: TGTGCCACTGGGCCAGCGGGCGTTTACAATGAGCAGTTCTTC. It encodes CATGPAGVYNEQFF.

This clone was detected once. This chain's CDR3 is CASSLLVDAFF. CDR3 DNA sequence: TGTGCCAGCAGCCTCTTGGTAGATGCTTTCTTT. The gene calls are TRBV11-2 and TRBJ1-1; unclear D gene. Looked up from germline, CDR1 is SGHAT and CDR2 is FQNNGV. With 5 bases removed from V and 11 bases from J, the gap between germline ends came to 12 bases. CDR3 size: 11 residues.

The V call is TRBV15, the J call TRBJ2-2; 8 bases line up with TRBD2. With 3 bases clipped from V and 4 bases from J, the junction kept 13 bases outside the gene matches. The germline gives CDR1 LNHNV, CDR2 YYDKDF (reference sequence). The CDR3 loop spans 18 amino acids. The chain's CDR3 is CATSRNPGLAGLTGELFF. As DNA, the CDR3 is TGTGCCACCAGCAGGAACCCAGGGTTAGCGGGGCTCACCGGGGAGCTGTTTTTT.

This CDR3 reads CASSQDGSQFYEQYF. Here the CDR3 DNA reads TGTGCCAGCAGCCAAGATGGCTCACAGTTCTACGAGCAGTACTTC. This chain uses TRBV4-2 with TRBJ2-7; D not certain. The CDR3 loop spans 15 amino acids. The V end was cut by 0 bases, the J end by 3 bases, with 12 bases between. Looked up from germline, CDR1 is LGHNA and CDR2 is YNFKEQ.

The chain employs TRBV28 and TRBJ1-5, with 8 bases identical to TRBD1. The V gene end was trimmed by 5 bases and the J gene end by 4 bases; junction bases not matched to a gene: 7. Looked up from germline, CDR1 is MDHEN and CDR2 is SYDVKM. The CDR3 runs to 15 residues. The CDR3 loop reads CASSTSTGANQPQHF. CDR3 nucleotides: TGTGCCAGCAGTACATCGACAGGGGCGAATCAGCCCCAGCATTTT.

The chain uses TRBV6-5 and TRBJ2-7, with unresolved D. The CDR3 runs 12 residues. Germline-derived CDR1 and CDR2 are MNHEY and SVGAGI. V was clipped by 6 bases and J by 2 bases, with 8 bases between them. CDR3 residues: CASSRSPYEQYF. The CDR3 DNA reads TGTGCCAGCAGCCGGAGTCCCTACGAGCAGTACTTC.

The gene calls are TRBV27 and TRBJ1-2, with TRBD1 as a possible D gene (6 bases). CDR1 is MNHEY and CDR2 is SMNVEV in the germline V gene (reference sequence). The CDR3 runs to 12 residues. V lost 4 bases and J 8 bases, leaving 11 bases between the germline ends. CDR3 nucleotides: TGTGCCAGCAGTTCCGCAGGGGAAGGCTACACCTTC. The encoded protein is CASSSAGEGYTF.

V is TRBV15 and J is TRBJ2-1; 9 bases line up with TRBD1. CDR1 and CDR2 (germline): LNHNV, YYDKDF (reference sequence). The CDR3 loop spans 16 amino acids. After removal of 1 base from V and 2 bases from J, the junction contained 3 bases not matched to a gene. The CDR3 DNA reads as TGTGCCACCAGCAGAGCGGGACAGGGACCCTACAATGAGCAGTTCTTC. Encoded protein: CATSRAGQGPYNEQFF. The variable domain in full, with the rest retrieved from reference TRBV15 and TRBJ2-1, is DAMVIQNPRYQVTQFGKPVTLSCSQTLNHNVMYWYQQKSSQAPKLLFHYYDKDFNNEADTPDNFQSRRPNTSFCFLDIRSPGLGDTAMYLCATSRAGQGPYNEQFFGPGTRLTVL.

Only one count was recorded for this clone. The V gene is TRBV6-5, the J gene TRBJ2-7; 7 nucleotides align to TRBD1. The germline V gene encodes CDR1 MNHEY and CDR2 SVGAGI. J gave up 3 bases and V 6 bases, and 8 bases lay outside the gene matches. The CDR3 sequence is 14 residues long. DNA for the CDR3: TGTGCCAGCAGGGGCCGACAGGGAGTCTACGAGCAGTACTTC. Translated: CASRGRQGVYEQYF.

V gene TRBV5-4 combines with J gene TRBJ2-3, with a weak D call TRBD2 (5 bases). Trimming stripped 0 bases from V and 6 bases from J, with 8 bases between. Germline CDR1 SGHNT, CDR2 YYREEE (reference sequence). The CDR3 is 13 residues long. The CDR3: CASSLVSGDTQYF. In DNA, the CDR3 is TGTGCCAGCAGCTTGGTATCGGGGGATACGCAGTATTTT.

The chain has TRBV7-6 and TRBJ2-5; tentative D call: TRBD1 (6 bases). This CDR3 has 15 residues. Germline assignment: CDR1 SGHVS and CDR2 FNYEAQ. Trimming removed 6 bases at V and 5 bases at J, with 19 bases between. DNA of the CDR3: TGTGCCAGCAGAGACAGGCTCGGAGCAGGGGAGACCCAGTACTTC. This gives the protein CASRDRLGAGETQYF.

The V and J genes are TRBV5-8 and TRBJ2-3; 8 nucleotides agree with TRBD2. This CDR3 is 17 amino acids long. From germline, CDR1 is SGHTS and CDR2 YDEGEE. The ends lost 0 bases at V and 0 bases at J; junction bases unmatched: 6. The CDR3 nucleotides are TGTGCCAGCAGCTTGGGGTCCGGGAGGGGGAGCACAGATACGCAGTATTTT. Its translation is CASSLGSGRGSTDTQYF.

This clone was detected only once. V usage is TRBV5-1 and J usage is TRBJ1-1; possible D gene TRBD1, 5 bases. Germline lookup yields CDR1 SGHRS and CDR2 YFSETQ. Deletions cut 0 bases from V and 5 bases from J, with 14 bases between. The CDR3 length is 15 residues. CDR3 sequence: CASSLDRSGRTEAFF. For the CDR3, the DNA is TGCGCCAGCAGCTTGGACAGATCAGGGAGGACTGAAGCTTTCTTT.

Here the CDR3 DNA reads TGCAGCGTTTCACAGGGAGACAATCAGCCCCAGCATTTT. Translation: CSVSQGDNQPQHF. The chain recombines TRBV29-1 with TRBJ1-5; TRBD1 might be the D (6 bases). The CDR3 has 13 residues. V gave up 5 bases and J gave up 3 bases, with 11 bases separating them. Germline CDR1 and CDR2: SQVTM and ANQGSEA.

The genes are TRBV2 and TRBJ1-2; possibly TRBD1 for D (5 bases). Germline V gene data show CDR1 as SNHLY and CDR2 as FYNNEI. This CDR3 has 14 residues. The ends were cut back, 7 bases at V and 4 bases at J, with 16 bases in the middle. The chain's CDR3 is CASTDDRFFYGYTF. The CDR3 region has the DNA TGTGCCAGCACTGACGACAGATTCTTCTATGGCTACACCTTC.

Of note for this clone: The sample holds other DNA sequences that translate to the same CDR3. This rearrangement joins TRBV27 to TRBJ1-5, with a possible D match to TRBD1 (5 bases). Germline CDR1 and CDR2: MNHEY and SMNVEV (reference sequence). V shed 0 bases and J shed 2 bases, with 5 bases lying between them. The CDR3 contains 14 residues. CDR3 sequence (DNA): TGTGCCAGCAGTTTATCCAGGGGCAATCAGCCCCAGCATTTT. This gives the protein CASSLSRGNQPQHF.

The V gene is TRBV4-3, the J gene TRBJ2-7; 7 bases are a match to TRBD2. Germline V lookup: CDR1 LGHNA, CDR2 YSLEER. V was pared by 1 base and J by 3 bases, with 6 bases of the junction left unmatched. The CDR3 totals 15 residues. CDR3 sequence (DNA): TGCGCCAGCAGCCAAGGAGCGGGGTGGAACTACGAGCAGTACTTC. It translates to CASSQGAGWNYEQYF.

In nucleotides, the CDR3 is TGTGCCAGCAGTAAACAGGGGGCTACTGAGCAGTTCTTC. This encodes CASSKQGATEQFF. V is TRBV7-9 and J is TRBJ2-1; 9 nucleotides line up with TRBD1. The CDR3 length is 13 residues. V shed 6 bases, J shed 9 bases, and the junction held 6 bases outside the gene matches. Per germline, CDR1 SEHNR and CDR2 FQNEAQ (reference sequence).

This chain connects TRBV27 to TRBJ1-5, with TRBD1 identical over 7 bases. Germline V lookup: CDR1 MNHEY, CDR2 SMNVEV (reference sequence). Trimming removed 5 bases from V and 9 bases from J; junction bases left unmatched: 7. The CDR3 totals 13 residues. The CDR3 reads CASSAGGILPQHF. The CDR3 DNA sequence: TGTGCCAGCAGTGCAGGGGGAATATTGCCCCAGCATTTT.

This chain connects TRBV4-2 to TRBJ1-2, with D uncertain. Deletions cut 4 bases from V and 4 bases from J, with 10 bases between. The CDR3 loop spans 13 amino acids. The germline CDR1 and CDR2 sequences are LGHNA and YNFKEQ. CDR3 in DNA: TGTGCCAGCAGCCGGGGAGAGTTCTATGGCTACACCTTC. Its protein is CASSRGEFYGYTF.

V gene TRBV27 combines with J gene TRBJ1-2; TRBD1 aligns across 8 bases. CDR1 MNHEY and CDR2 SMNVEV come from the germline V gene (reference sequence). Trimming removed 6 bases from V and 8 bases from J; junction bases left unmatched: 5. CDR3 length equals 12 residues. CDR3 in amino acids: CASRQGAGGYTF. CDR3 DNA: TGTGCCAGCAGGCAGGGGGCAGGAGGCTACACCTTC.